The 8 T cell receptor beta chains presented below share a single source sample, sequenced in a study of breast tumors, draining lymph nodes, adjacent tissues. TCRdb re-called the multiplex PCR reads with MiXCR, one entry per CDR3 protein. The repertoire holds 130,000 or so distinct CDR3 sequences, with approximately 29% as singletons. Breast cancer patients provided tissue from their axillary draining lymph nodes. The sequenced material came from axillary lymph node tissue. The receptors here all came from a female donor with breast cancer. Some clones in this sample may be carry-over from other donors' samples.

The table lists this clonotype with many counts. The chain couples TRBV3-1 to TRBJ1-6, with D uncertain. Trimming stripped 0 bases from V and 12 bases from J, with 9 bases between. The CDR3 is 13 amino acids. The germline V gene has CDR1 LGHDT and CDR2 YNNKEL (reference sequence). The CDR3 reads CASSQEEKLPLHF. The CDR3 DNA reads as TGTGCCAGCAGCCAAGAGGAGAAGTTACCCCTCCACTTT. The full variable domain, with the rest looked up from reference TRBV3-1 and TRBJ1-6, is DTAVSQTPKYLVTQMGNDKSIKCEQNLGHDTMYWYKQDSKKFLKIMFSYNNKELIINETVPNRFSPKSPDKAHLNLHINSLELGDSAVYFCASSQEEKLPLHFGNGTRLTVT.

This clonotype occurred a few times. The chain links TRBV20-1 to TRBJ2-4; no reliable D call. The CDR3 covers 14 residues. Germline CDR1 reads DFQATT; CDR2 reads SNEGSKA (reference sequence). Deletions cut 5 bases from V and 1 base from J, with 12 bases between. In DNA, the CDR3 is TGCAGTGCTCCCCAGCCAAATGCCAAAAACATTCAGTACTTC. Its protein product is CSAPQPNAKNIQYF.

This clonotype has ten or more counts. The J gene is TRBJ2-7, the V gene TRBV6-6; 7 bases match TRBD2. Germline values: CDR1 MNHNY, CDR2 SVGAGI (reference sequence). V was pared by 10 bases and J by 7 bases, with 13 bases of the junction left unmatched. The CDR3 is made up of 13 amino acids. CDR3 protein: CATTLVGSGEQYV. The CDR3 DNA is TGTGCCACCACGTTAGTTGGTAGCGGGGAGCAGTACGTC.

The chain has TRBV14 and TRBJ2-5, with D tentatively TRBD1 or TRBD2 (6 bases each). V was clipped by 1 base and J by 5 bases, with 17 bases between them. Germline V gene data show CDR1 as SGHDN and CDR2 as FVKESK. The CDR3 is made up of 16 amino acids. The CDR3: CASSQGVGGGLETQYF. The CDR3 nucleotides are TGTGCCAGCAGCCAAGGAGTAGGGGGAGGACTGGAGACCCAGTACTTC.

The genes are TRBV6-6 and TRBJ2-2; a possible D gene is TRBD2 (7 bases). The V end was cut by 10 bases, the J end by 4 bases, with 19 bases between. In germline, CDR1 is MNHNY, CDR2 SVGAGI (reference sequence). CDR3 size: 15 residues. Here the CDR3 reads CAIGGRGGITGELFF. The CDR3 DNA reads as TGTGCCATTGGGGGGAGGGGGGGGATCACCGGGGAGCTGTTTTTT.

In its sample, this clonotype was seen once. The junction differs from germline at one of its ends, possibly a read error. The CDR3 sequence: CASRHGANYAEAF. The CDR3 coding sequence is TGTGCCAGCAGACACGGGGCCAACTACGCTGAAGCTTTC. The genes are TRBV7-9 and TRBJ2-6; D tentatively reads TRBD1 or TRBD2 (5 bases each). Germline loops: CDR1 SEHNR, CDR2 FQNEAQ (reference sequence). The CDR3 has 13 amino acids.

This clonotype was counted ten times or more. The chain carries TRBV11-2 and TRBJ1-3, with D hard to call. V shed 4 bases and J shed 0 bases, with 4 bases lying between them. Germline V gene lookup returns CDR1 SGHAT and CDR2 FQNNGV. The CDR3 is 13 amino acids. CDR3 coding DNA: TGTGCCAGCAGCTCCCTCTCTGGAAACACCATATATTTT. It specifies CASSSLSGNTIYF. Looking up the rest from reference TRBV11-2 and TRBJ1-3 gives the full variable domain: EAGVAQSPRYKIIEKRQSVAFWCNPISGHATLYWYQQILGQGPKLLIQFQNNGVVDDSQLPKDRFSAERLKGVDSTLKIQPAKLEDSAVYLCASSSLSGNTIYFGEGSWLTVV.

This clonotype was observed many times. J is TRBJ1-5 and V is TRBV3-1; a possible D gene is TRBD1 (5 bases). V lost 3 bases to trimming and J lost 6 bases, with 12 bases between them. The CDR3 has 14 amino acids. Looked up from germline, CDR1 is LGHDT and CDR2 is YNNKEL (reference sequence). The CDR3 DNA reads as TGTGCCAGCAGCCACGGGGGGTTTGGTCAGCCCCAGCATTTT. Amino acids: CASSHGGFGQPQHF.